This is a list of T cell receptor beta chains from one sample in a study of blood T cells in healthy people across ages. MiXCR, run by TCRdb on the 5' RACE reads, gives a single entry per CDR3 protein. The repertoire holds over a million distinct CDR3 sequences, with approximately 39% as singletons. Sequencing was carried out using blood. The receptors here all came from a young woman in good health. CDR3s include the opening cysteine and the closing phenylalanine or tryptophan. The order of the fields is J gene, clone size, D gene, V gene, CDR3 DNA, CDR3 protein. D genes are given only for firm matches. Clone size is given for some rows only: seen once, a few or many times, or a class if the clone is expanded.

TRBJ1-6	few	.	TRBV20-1	TGCAGTGTCCCCGCAAAGAGCTCCTATAATTCACCCCTCCACTTT	CSVPAKSSYNSPLHF
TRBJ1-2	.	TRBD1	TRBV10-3	TGTGCCATCAGTCCGGGACAGGGGAGGTATGGCTACACCTTC	CAISPGQGRYGYTF
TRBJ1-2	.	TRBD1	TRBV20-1	TGCAGTGGGAAACAGGGGGCGTCCTATGGCTACACCTTC	CSGKQGASYGYTF
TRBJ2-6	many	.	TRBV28	TGTGCCAGCATCAATCGGGGATCTGGGGCCAACGTCCTGACTTTC	CASINRGSGANVLTF
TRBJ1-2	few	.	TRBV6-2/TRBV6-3	TGTGCCAGCAGGCCCGGGGCATCGTATGGCTACACCTTC	CASRPGASYGYTF
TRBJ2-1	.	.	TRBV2	TGTGCCAGCAGCGTAGAGAGGTCGCCCTACAATGAGCAGTTCTTC	CASSVERSPYNEQFF
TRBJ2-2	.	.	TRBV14	TGTGCCAGCAGCCGTTACGGGGAGCTGTTTTTT	CASSRYGELFF
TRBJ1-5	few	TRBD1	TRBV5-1	TGCGCCAGCAGCTGGGACGGACAGGTTGGGCAGCCCCAGCATTTT	CASSWDGQVGQPQHF
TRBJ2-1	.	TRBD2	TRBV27	TGTGCCAGCAGTTTGGCTAGCGGGCCATCCTACAATGAGCAGTTCTTC	CASSLASGPSYNEQFF
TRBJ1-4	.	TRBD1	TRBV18	TGTGCCAGCTCACACAACAGGGGGGAAAAACTGTTTTTT	CASSHNRGEKLFF
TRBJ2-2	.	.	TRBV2	TGTGCCAGCAGTCGTATAGGTGACAGAGGGGCCGGGGAGCTGTTTTTT	CASSRIGDRGAGELFF
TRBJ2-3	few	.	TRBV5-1	TGCGCCAGCAGTCCCACCACAGGGATGGATACGCAGTATTTT	CASSPTTGMDTQYF
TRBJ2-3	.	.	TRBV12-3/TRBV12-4	TGTGCCAGCAGTGTCGGGGGCGCATCAGATACGCAGTATTTT	CASSVGGASDTQYF
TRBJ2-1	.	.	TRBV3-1	TGTGCCAGCAGCCAAGTTTCACTTAACAATGAGCAGTTCTTC	CASSQVSLNNEQFF
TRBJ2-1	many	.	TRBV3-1	TGTGCCAGCAGCCAAGGGTCCGAGGTCAATGAGCAGTTCTTC	CASSQGSEVNEQFF
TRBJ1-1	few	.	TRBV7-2	TGTGCCAGCAGCTTAGATAGGGAGTACACTGAAGCTTTCTTT	CASSLDREYTEAFF
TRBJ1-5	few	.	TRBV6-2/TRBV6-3	TGTGCCAGCAGTTACCTACACAGTTATAGCAATCAGCCCCAGCATTTT	CASSYLHSYSNQPQHF
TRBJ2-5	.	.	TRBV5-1	TGCGCCAGCAGCTTGGCCCCCACTAGCCAGGGGGAGACCCAGTACTTC	CASSLAPTSQGETQYF
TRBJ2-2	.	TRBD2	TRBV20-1	TGCAGTGCCAAGACTAGCGGGAGAGGCGGGGAGCTGTTTTTT	CSAKTSGRGGELFF
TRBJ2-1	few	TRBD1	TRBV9	TGTGCCAGCAGCGGGCGAGGACAGGATTACAATGAGCAGTTCTTC	CASSGRGQDYNEQFF
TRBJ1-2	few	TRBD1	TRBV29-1	TGCAGCGTTGCAGGACGGGACAGCTATGGCTACACCTTC	CSVAGRDSYGYTF
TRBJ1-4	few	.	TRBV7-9	TGTGCCAGCAGCCGAACCACAGGGTGGTTCGGAGAAAAACTGTTTTTT	CASSRTTGWFGEKLFF
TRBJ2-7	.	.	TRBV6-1	TGTGCCAGCAGTGAAGCAGGGTTCTCCTACGAGCAGTACTTC	CASSEAGFSYEQYF
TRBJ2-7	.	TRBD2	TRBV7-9	TGTGCCAGCAGCTTAAACTCGAAGGAAAGCGGGAGCTACGAGCAGTACTTC	CASSLNSKESGSYEQYF
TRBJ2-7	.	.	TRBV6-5	TGTGTCAGCAGCCCCGGGGACCTCTCCTACGAGCAGTACTTC	CVSSPGDLSYEQYF
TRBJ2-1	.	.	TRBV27	TGTGCCAGCGGTTCCGACTCCACTTCCTACAATGAGCAGTTCTTC	CASGSDSTSYNEQFF
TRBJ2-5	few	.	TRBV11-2	TGTGCCAGCAGCTCGACTACCCTTGAGACCCAGTACTTC	CASSSTTLETQYF
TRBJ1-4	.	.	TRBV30	TGTGCCTGGAGTAAGGCATCCATTGAAAAACTGTTTTTT	CAWSKASIEKLFF
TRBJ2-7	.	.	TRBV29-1	TGCAGCGTTGGTTGGGAGATGGACTACGAGCAGTACTTC	CSVGWEMDYEQYF
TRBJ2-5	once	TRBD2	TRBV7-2	TGTGCCAGCAGCTTAGTGAGAACTAGCGGGGGGGTCGCCTACAATGAGCAGTACTTC	CASSLVRTSGGVAYNEQYF
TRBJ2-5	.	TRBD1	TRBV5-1	TGCGCCAGCAGCCCGACAGGGGAAGAGACCCAGTACTTC	CASSPTGEETQYF
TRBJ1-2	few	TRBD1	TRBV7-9	TGTGCCAGCAGCTTCACTGGACAGGGGAGCTATGGCTACACCTTC	CASSFTGQGSYGYTF
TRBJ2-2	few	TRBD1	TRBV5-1	TGCGCCAGCGGAACACCTGCAGACAGGGGGCGCAACACCGGGGAGCTGTTTTTT	CASGTPADRGRNTGELFF
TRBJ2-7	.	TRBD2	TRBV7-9	TGTGCCAGCACCACGTTGACTAGCAGACGCTACGAGCAGTACTTC	CASTTLTSRRYEQYF
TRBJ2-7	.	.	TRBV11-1	TGTGCCAGCAGCTCAAACCTACCCTCCTACGAGCAGTACTTC	CASSSNLPSYEQYF
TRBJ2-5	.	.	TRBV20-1	TGCAGTGCTAGAGATCCCGTACAGGGCAAGGGGGAGACCCAGTACTTC	CSARDPVQGKGETQYF
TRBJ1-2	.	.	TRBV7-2	TGTGCCAGCAGCTTACACGGGTCTTCTCTGGTCTATGGCTACACCTTC	CASSLHGSSLVYGYTF
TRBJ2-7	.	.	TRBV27	TGTGCCGGCAGATCCGGCCACGAGCAGTACTTC	CAGRSGHEQYF
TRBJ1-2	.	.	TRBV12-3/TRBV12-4	TGTGCCAGCAGACCCGAGACAGGCCGGGATGACTACACCTTC	CASRPETGRDDYTF
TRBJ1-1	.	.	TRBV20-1	TGCAGTGCTAGAGGGGGACGTATGAACACTGAAGCTTTCTTT	CSARGGRMNTEAFF
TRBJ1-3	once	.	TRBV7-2	TGTGCCAGCAGCCCTGCCTTCGACACCATATATTTT	CASSPAFDTIYF
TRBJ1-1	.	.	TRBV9	TGTGCCAGCAGCGCGAACAGTAAAAGGGGGAACACTGAAGCTTTCTTT	CASSANSKRGNTEAFF
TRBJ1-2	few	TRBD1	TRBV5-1	TGCGCCAGCAGAGGGACAGGGGCCAGCTATGGCTACACCTTC	CASRGTGASYGYTF
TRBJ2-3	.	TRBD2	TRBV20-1	TGCAGTGCTAGACTAGCGGGTCGCACAGATGCGCAGTATTTT	CSARLAGRTDAQYF
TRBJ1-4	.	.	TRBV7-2	TGTGCCAGCAGCTTTCAAGGAAGGGGTAATGAAAAACTGTTTTTT	CASSFQGRGNEKLFF
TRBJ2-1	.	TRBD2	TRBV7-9	TGTGCCAGCAGCGAGCCGGGACTAGCGACTGAGCAGTTCTTC	CASSEPGLATEQFF
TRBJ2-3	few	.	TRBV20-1	TGCAGTGCTAAACCGTCTAGCGTGAGCACAGATACGCAGTATTTT	CSAKPSSVSTDTQYF
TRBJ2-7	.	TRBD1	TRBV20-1	TGCAGTGCTAGCCCAGGGGGGACAGGATTGTACGAGCAGTACTTC	CSASPGGTGLYEQYF
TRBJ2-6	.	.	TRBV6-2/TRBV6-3	TGTGCCAGCAGAACCCTGGGCGGGAACAACTCTGGGGCCAACGTCCTGACTTTC	CASRTLGGNNSGANVLTF
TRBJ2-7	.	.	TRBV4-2	TGTGCCAGCAGCCAACAGGACCAGAGGAGCTCCTACGAGCAGTACTTC	CASSQQDQRSSYEQYF
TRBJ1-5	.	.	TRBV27	TGTGTCAGCAGTGGAATAAATCAGCCCCAGCATTTT	CVSSGINQPQHF